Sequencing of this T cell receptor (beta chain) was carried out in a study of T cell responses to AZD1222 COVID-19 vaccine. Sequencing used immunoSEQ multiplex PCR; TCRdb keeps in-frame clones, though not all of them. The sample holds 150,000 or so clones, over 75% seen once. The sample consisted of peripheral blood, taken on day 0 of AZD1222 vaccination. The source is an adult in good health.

CDR3 bases: TGTGCCAGCAGCAAGCCCGGACTAGCGGGGGGCCCCAGCTCCTACAATGAGCAGTTCTTC. Translating it yields CASSKPGLAGGPSSYNEQFF. The chain has TRBV21-1 and TRBJ2-1; no DNA check was done on the table's D call, TRBD2. TRBV21-1 is a documented pseudogene. The CDR3 spans 20 residues.